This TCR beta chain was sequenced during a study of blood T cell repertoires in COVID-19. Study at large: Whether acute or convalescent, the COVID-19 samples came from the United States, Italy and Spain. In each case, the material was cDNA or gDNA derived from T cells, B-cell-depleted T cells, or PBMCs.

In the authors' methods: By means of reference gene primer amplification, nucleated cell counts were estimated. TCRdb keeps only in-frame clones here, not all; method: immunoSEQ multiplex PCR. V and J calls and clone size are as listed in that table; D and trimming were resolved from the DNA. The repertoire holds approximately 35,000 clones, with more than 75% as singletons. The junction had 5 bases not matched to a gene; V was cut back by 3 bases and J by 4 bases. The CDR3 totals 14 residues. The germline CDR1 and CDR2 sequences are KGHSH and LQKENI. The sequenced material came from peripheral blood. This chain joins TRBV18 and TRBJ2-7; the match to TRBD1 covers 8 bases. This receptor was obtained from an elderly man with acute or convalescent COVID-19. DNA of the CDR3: TGTGCCAGCTCACCCCGGACAGGGTTGTACGAGCAGTACTTC. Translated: CASSPRTGLYEQYF.